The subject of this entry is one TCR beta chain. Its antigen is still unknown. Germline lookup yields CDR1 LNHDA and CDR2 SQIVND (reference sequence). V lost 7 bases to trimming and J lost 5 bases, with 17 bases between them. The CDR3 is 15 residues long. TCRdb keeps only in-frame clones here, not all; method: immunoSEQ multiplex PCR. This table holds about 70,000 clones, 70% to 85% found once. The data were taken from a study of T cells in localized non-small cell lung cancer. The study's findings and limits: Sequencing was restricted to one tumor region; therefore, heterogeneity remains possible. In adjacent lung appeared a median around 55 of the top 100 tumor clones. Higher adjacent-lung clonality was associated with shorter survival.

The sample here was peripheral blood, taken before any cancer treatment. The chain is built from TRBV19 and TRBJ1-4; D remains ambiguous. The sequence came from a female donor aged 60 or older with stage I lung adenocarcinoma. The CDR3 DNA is TGTGCCAGTACCACGCTCGCGGCGGCGAATGAAAAACTGTTTTTT. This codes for CASTTLAAANEKLFF.